The sequence of this T cell receptor beta chain was determined in a study of blood T cell repertoires in COVID-19. Turning to this clone: Within the sample, other DNA sequences also encode this same CDR3.

The data were produced by immunoSEQ multiplex PCR, yet TCRdb's version contains in-frame clones alone and is incomplete. This repertoire shows roughly 260,000 clones, 70% to 90% found once; its top ten account for 1.9%. The sequenced material came from PBMCs or T cells enriched from blood (not recorded which). This sequence originates from a woman between 45 and 65 years old who had recovered from COVID-19.

The CDR3 nucleotides are TGTGCCAGCAGTTTACCGCAGACGGGGAATTCACCCCTCCACTTT. Encoded protein: CASSLPQTGNSPLHF. V is TRBV28 and J is TRBJ1-6; D gene unclear. Deletions cut 2 bases from V and 7 bases from J, with 12 bases between. The CDR3 is 15 amino acids. Germline V gives CDR1 MDHEN, CDR2 SYDVKM.